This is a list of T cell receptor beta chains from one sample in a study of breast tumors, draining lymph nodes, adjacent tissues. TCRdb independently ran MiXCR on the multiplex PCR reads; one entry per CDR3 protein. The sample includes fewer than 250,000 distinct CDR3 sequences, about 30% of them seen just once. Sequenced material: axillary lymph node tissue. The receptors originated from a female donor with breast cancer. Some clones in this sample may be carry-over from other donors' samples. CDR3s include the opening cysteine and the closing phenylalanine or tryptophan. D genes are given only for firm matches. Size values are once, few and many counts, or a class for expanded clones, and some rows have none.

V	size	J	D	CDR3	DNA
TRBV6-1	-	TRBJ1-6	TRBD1	CASRPGTGRQSPLHF	TGTGCCAGCAGGCCGGGGACAGGGCGGCAGTCACCCCTCCACTTT
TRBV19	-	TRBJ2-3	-	CASSRQGGAGTDTQYF	TGTGCCAGTAGTCGCCAAGGGGGAGCTGGTACAGATACGCAGTATTTT
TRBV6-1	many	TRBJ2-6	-	CASSGGSRGAGANVLTF	TGTGCCAGCAGTGGAGGATCGCGGGGCGCTGGGGCCAACGTCCTGACTTTC
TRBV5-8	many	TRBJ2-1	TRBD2	CASTLGGSGRAGNEQFF	TGTGCCAGCACCCTCGGTGGTAGCGGGAGGGCCGGGAATGAGCAGTTCTTC
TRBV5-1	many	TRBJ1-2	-	CASSLTSPWDGYTF	TGCGCCAGCAGCCTGACCTCACCATGGGATGGCTACACCTTC
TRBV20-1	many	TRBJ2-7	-	CSANPEGVSYEQYF	TGCAGTGCTAACCCAGAGGGGGTTTCCTACGAGCAGTACTTC
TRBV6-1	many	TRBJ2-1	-	CASTLRRSEQFF	TGTGCCAGCACCCTCCGTCGGAGTGAGCAGTTCTTC
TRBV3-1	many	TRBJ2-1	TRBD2	CASSHLGLAGFF	TGTGCCAGCAGCCATCTAGGACTAGCGGGGTTCTTC
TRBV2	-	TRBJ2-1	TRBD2	CASSDNGLAGVNEQFF	TGTGCCAGCAGCGACAACGGACTAGCGGGAGTCAATGAGCAGTTCTTC
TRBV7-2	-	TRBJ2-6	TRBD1	CASGTDPGQSGANVLTF	TGTGCCAGCGGGACAGACCCGGGACAGTCTGGGGCCAACGTCCTGACTTTC
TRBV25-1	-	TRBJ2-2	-	CASSSGIIDTGELFF	TGTGCCAGCAGCTCCGGGATAATTGACACCGGGGAGCTGTTTTTT
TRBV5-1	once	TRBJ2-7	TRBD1	CASSSGTGFYEQYF	TGCGCCAGCAGCTCGGGGACAGGTTTCTACGAGCAGTACTTC
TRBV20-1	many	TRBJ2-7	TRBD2	CSARDFGWASGSSLDEQYF	TGCAGTGCTAGAGATTTTGGGTGGGCTAGCGGGAGCTCCTTGGACGAGCAGTACTTC
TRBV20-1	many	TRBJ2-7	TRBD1	CSANSGQGSYEQYF	TGCAGTGCTAATTCGGGACAGGGTTCCTACGAGCAGTACTTC
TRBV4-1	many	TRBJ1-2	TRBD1	CASSDGTGGGIGYGYTF	TGCGCCAGCAGTGACGGGACAGGGGGCGGGATTGGCTATGGCTACACCTTC
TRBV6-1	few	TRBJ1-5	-	CASSHIPNQPQHF	TGTGCCAGCAGTCATATCCCCAATCAGCCCCAGCATTTT
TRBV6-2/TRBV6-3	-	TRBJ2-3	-	CASSHRLAGNEQYF	TGTGCCAGCAGTCATCGGCTAGCAGGGAATGAGCAGTATTTT
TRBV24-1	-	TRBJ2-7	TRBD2	CATSDSPGRATTYEQYF	TGTGCCACCAGTGATTCCCCGGGGAGGGCAACGACCTACGAGCAGTACTTC
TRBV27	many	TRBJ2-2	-	CASRSLDGFTGELFF	TGTGCCAGCAGATCCTTGGATGGCTTCACCGGGGAGCTGTTTTTT
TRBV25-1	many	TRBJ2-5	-	CASQKKSSVTETQYF	TGTGCCAGCCAAAAAAAATCTAGCGTCACAGAGACCCAGTACTTC
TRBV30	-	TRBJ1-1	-	CAWSWGNTEAFF	TGTGCCTGGAGTTGGGGGAACACTGAAGCTTTCTTT
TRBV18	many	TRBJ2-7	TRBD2	CASSRRGLEGYEQYF	TGTGCCAGCTCACGCCGCGGACTAGAGGGCTACGAGCAGTACTTC
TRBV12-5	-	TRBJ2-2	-	CASGFLGRLGELFF	TGTGCTAGTGGTTTCTTGGGCAGACTAGGGGAGCTGTTTTTT
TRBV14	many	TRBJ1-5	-	CASSRRGFGQPQHF	TGTGCCAGCAGCCGTCGGGGGTTTGGACAGCCCCAGCATTTT
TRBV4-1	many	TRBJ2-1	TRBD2	CASSQGTRKFNEQFF	TGCGCCAGCAGCCAGGGGACTAGAAAATTCAATGAGCAGTTCTTC
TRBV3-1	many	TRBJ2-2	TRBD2	CASSQGTSGNTGELFF	TGTGCCAGCAGCCAGGGGACTAGCGGGAACACCGGGGAGCTGTTTTTT
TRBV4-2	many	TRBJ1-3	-	CASSQDARASGNTIYF	TGTGCCAGCAGCCAAGACGCCAGGGCCTCTGGAAACACCATATATTTT
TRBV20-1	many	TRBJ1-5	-	CSASLAQTGNQPQHF	TGCAGTGCTAGTCTAGCCCAGACAGGCAATCAGCCCCAGCATTTT
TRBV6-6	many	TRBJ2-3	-	CASSYGGTDTQYF	TGTGCCAGCAGTTATGGGGGAACAGATACGCAGTATTTT
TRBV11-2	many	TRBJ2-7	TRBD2	CASSWGSGRASYEQYF	TGTGCCAGCAGCTGGGGTAGCGGGAGGGCCTCATACGAGCAGTACTTC
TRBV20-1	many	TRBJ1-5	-	CSASNGGNQPQHF	TGCAGTGCTAGTAATGGGGGCAATCAGCCCCAGCATTTT
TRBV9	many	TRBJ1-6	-	CATGENHNSPLHF	TGTGCCACCGGGGAAAATCATAATTCACCCCTCCACTTT
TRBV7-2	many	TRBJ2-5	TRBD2	CASSTRTSGTGQEPQYF	TGTGCCAGCAGCACCAGGACTAGCGGGACAGGGCAAGAGCCCCAGTACTTC
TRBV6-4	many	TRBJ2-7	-	CASNALGVPYEQYF	TGTGCCAGCAATGCACTGGGGGTACCCTACGAGCAGTACTTC
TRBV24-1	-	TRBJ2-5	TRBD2	CATSDPPSGRAGTGETQYF	TGTGCCACCAGTGATCCCCCTAGCGGGAGGGCCGGAACCGGGGAGACCCAGTACTTC
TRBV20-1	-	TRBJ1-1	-	CSAPGQSEAFF	TGCAGTGCTCCTGGGCAGTCAGAAGCTTTCTTT
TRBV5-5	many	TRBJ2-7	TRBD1	CASSLDLSRGQVEQYF	TGTGCCAGCAGCTTGGATCTTTCCAGGGGGCAGGTCGAGCAGTACTTC